The sample holds many counts of the clone carrying this T cell receptor (beta chain). The antigen is undetermined. These data come from a study of glioma-infiltrating T cells. Findings and caveats of the study: Tissue-blood divergence was below expectation in non-neoplastic patients, above in gliomas.

TCR alpha and beta CDR3 regions were amplified from RNA using iRepertoire nested multiplex PCR. For one-step reverse transcription and amplification, about 90-400 ng of tissue mRNA or PBMC total RNA was used. One entry per CDR3 protein results from TCRdb running MiXCR on the multiplex PCR reads. The sample contains about 110,000 distinct CDR3 sequences, less than 30% of which appear only once. This CDR3 has 16 amino acids. Trimming took 6 bases from V and 1 from J; bases not matched to a gene: 8. Germline V gene data show CDR1 as MNHEY and CDR2 as SVGEGT. The receptor's source is a human donor with low-grade glioma or glioblastoma, undergoing nonglioma brain surgery, or in good health (not recorded which). The sequencing input was glioma tissue, nonneoplastic brain tissue, or PBMCs (not recorded which). The chain carries TRBV6-2 or TRBV6-3 and TRBJ2-5; TRBD2 matches at 10 bases. Here the CDR3 reads CASSPPLAGAQETQYF. The CDR3 bases are TGTGCCAGCAGCCCTCCTCTAGCGGGGGCCCAAGAGACCCAGTACTTC.